The 4 T cell receptor beta chains in this list originate from one sample, sequenced in a study of shared clonotypes between healthy human individuals (dated by TCRdb to about 2020). The method was the immunoSEQ multiplex PCR assay. In TCRdb, the immuneACCESS table is reduced to in-frame sequences with V and J assigned. These tables do not hold every clone; where another copy was compared, an unresolved V gene accounts for under half, and the others remain unexplained. Present in this sample are 2 million to 3 million clones, over 85% of which were seen just once. The ten most abundant clones make up about 0.38% of the sample. The sequenced sample consisted of naive CD4+ T cells from PBMCs. The cell subset or site label, as the study defines it: CD45RA+ positively selected. The receptors were gathered from a man aged 18 to 29 in good health. Some clones in this sample may be carry-over from other donors' samples.

Remarks on this clone: The sample holds other DNA sequences that translate to the same CDR3. The rearrangement joins TRBV7-6 to TRBJ2-1; D uncertain. Looked up from germline, CDR1 is SGHVS and CDR2 is FNYEAQ. The germline V and J ends were trimmed by 4 bases and 0 bases, with 4 bases remaining between them. This CDR3 has 13 amino acids. The CDR3 nucleotides are TGTGCCAGCAGCTCCAGCTCCTACAATGAGCAGTTCTTC. Translated, it gives CASSSSSYNEQFF.

J is TRBJ2-2 and V is TRBV13; TRBD2 matches 12 bases. The CDR3 loop spans 18 amino acids. Trimming took 5 bases from V and 3 from J; bases not matched to a gene: 10. Germline assignment: CDR1 PRHDT and CDR2 FYEKMQ (reference sequence). The CDR3 protein is CASSLGLAGNRDTGELFF. The CDR3 bases are TGTGCCAGCAGCCTCGGACTAGCGGGAAATCGGGACACCGGGGAGCTGTTTTTT.

A remark on this clone: Different DNA sequences within this sample yield the same CDR3. V gene TRBV28 combines with J gene TRBJ2-2; no reliable D call. This CDR3 spans 13 amino acids. V dropped 5 bases and J dropped 2 bases, with 6 bases sitting between them. Germline CDR1 and CDR2: MDHEN and SYDVKM. The CDR3 sequence: CASSLVNTGELFF. As DNA, the CDR3 is TGTGCCAGCAGTCTTGTCAACACCGGGGAGCTGTTTTTT. Full variable domain (remainder filled in from reference TRBV28 and TRBJ2-2): DVKVTQSSRYLVKRTGEKVFLECVQDMDHENMFWYRQDPGLGLRLIYFSYDVKMKEKGDIPEGYSVSREKKERFSLILESASTNQTSMYLCASSLVNTGELFFGEGSRLTVL.

The chain uses TRBV5-4 and TRBJ2-5; D is unresolved. The CDR3 runs to 14 residues. Germline V lookup: CDR1 SGHNT, CDR2 YYREEE (reference sequence). Deletions cut 1 base from V and 0 bases from J, with 7 bases between. DNA for the CDR3: TGTGCCAGCAGCTTGAAAGGATACCAAGAGACCCAGTACTTC. It yields the protein CASSLKGYQETQYF.